This TCR beta chain originates from a study of T cells after posttransplantation cyclophosphamide. Control samples came 1 year after myeloablative marrow transplants with methotrexate plus calcineurin inhibitor. Study findings and constraints: Tissue-infiltrating T cells from skin or gut overlapped little with blood T cells. After PTCy, TRB diversity resembled that of CNI/methotrexate controls. Donor CD8+ memory clones often dominated recipient blood repertoires at later times.

The repertoire was sequenced with immunoSEQ multiplex PCR; TCRdb's copy has only in-frame clones and lacks some. The table lists tens of thousands of clones, around 90% of them singletons. Turning to this clone: What it binds is unknown.

CDR1 and CDR2 from the germline V gene are KGHSH and LQKENI. Trimming removed 2 bases at V and 7 bases at J, with 9 bases between. The length of the CDR3 is 12 residues. The rearrangement links TRBV18 to TRBJ2-7; possibly TRBD2 for D (6 bases). This TCR came from a female patient aged 50 to 65 who received an allogeneic stem cell transplant from an unrelated donor, was CMV-positive, and had chronic GVHD only. The graft donor may be the source of some T cells. This specimen consisted of PBMCs, obtained after an allogeneic stem cell transplant with a calcineurin inhibitor and methotrexate. CDR3 sequence (DNA): TGTGCCAGCTCACCATCGGGGGATGAGCAGTACTTC. It yields the protein CASSPSGDEQYF.